This T cell receptor beta chain was profiled in a study of CD8+ T cells in alopecia areata. Study information: In an open-label trial, patients got 5 to 10 mg tofacitinib twice daily.

General observations from the study: TCR sharing across patients was less clear than in mice, possibly HLA-related.

Only a few counts were recorded for this clone. Its antigen is unidentified. RNA extraction was followed by reverse transcription into cDNA, which acted as the sequencing template. Only in-frame clones appear in the TCRdb table, and some are missing; sequencing was by immunoSEQ multiplex PCR. The table records about 64,000 clones, approximately 44% of them present only once. The treatment is: oral pan-JAK inhibitor, 5-10 mg twice daily. This material consisted of CD8+ T cells sorted from blood, taken at approximately week 36, from a patient treated with tofacitinib. The sequence was collected from a human donor with alopecia areata.

CDR3 coding DNA: TGTGCCAGCAAGTACGGGGGCCACGAGCAGTACTTC. Translating it yields CASKYGGHEQYF. The chain uses TRBV2 and TRBJ2-7; D may be TRBD1 or TRBD2 (6 bases each). The CDR3 loop spans 12 amino acids. Germline lookup yields CDR1 SNHLY and CDR2 FYNNEI. The V gene lost 7 bases and the J gene lost 5 bases, with 12 bases spanning the gap.